The rows below give T cell receptor beta chains drawn from one sample of a study of blood T cell repertoires in COVID-19. TCRdb's copy holds only in-frame clones and misses some; the assay was immunoSEQ multiplex PCR. Of roughly 220,000 clones in the sample, 80% to 90% were seen once. Sequenced input: PBMCs or T cells enriched from blood (not recorded which). The source is a woman in her forties with acute COVID-19. CDR3s include the opening cysteine and the closing phenylalanine or tryptophan. Fields, in order: D gene, clone size, J gene, V gene, CDR3 DNA, CDR3 protein. A D gene is named only where the DNA matches it firmly. Part of the rows lack a size; the others show once, few, many or a class for expanded clones.

D: TRBD1; size: .; J: TRBJ2-7; V: TRBV10-2; DNA: TGCGCCAGCAGTGAACCGGGACAGGCTACCTACGAGCAGTACTTC; CDR3: CASSEPGQATYEQYF
D: .; size: once; J: TRBJ2-3; V: TRBV7-3; DNA: TGTGCCAGCAGCTTATCCAGCGTTAGCACAGATACGCAGTATTTT; CDR3: CASSLSSVSTDTQYF
D: .; size: few; J: TRBJ1-2; V: TRBV7-2; DNA: TGTGCCAGCAGCTTTATTCCCTCCCAGGGCTACACCTTC; CDR3: CASSFIPSQGYTF
D: TRBD1; size: once; J: TRBJ2-1; V: TRBV6-1; DNA: TGTGCCAGCAGTGGGAGACAGGGGAGCTCCTACAATGAGCAGTTCTTC; CDR3: CASSGRQGSSYNEQFF
D: .; size: few; J: TRBJ2-3; V: TRBV7-2; DNA: TGTGCCAGCAGCTTAGGCGGGAAGGGTGTAGATACGCAGTATTTT; CDR3: CASSLGGKGVDTQYF
D: .; size: .; J: TRBJ1-2; V: TRBV19; DNA: TGTGCCAGTAGGTTTGGACAGCAGAGAAGTGGCTACACCTTC; CDR3: CASRFGQQRSGYTF
D: .; size: once; J: TRBJ1-5; V: TRBV21-1; DNA: TGTGCCAGCAGCAAAATACAGGATCAGCCCCAGCATTTT; CDR3: CASSKIQDQPQHF
D: .; size: .; J: TRBJ2-5; V: TRBV6-1; DNA: TGTGCCAGCAGTGAAGCTGGCAGGTCCCAAGAGACCCAGTACTTC; CDR3: CASSEAGRSQETQYF
D: TRBD1; size: few; J: TRBJ2-1; V: TRBV12-5; DNA: TGTGCTAGTGGTTTACAGGGGAGCTCCTACAATGAGCAGTTCTTC; CDR3: CASGLQGSSYNEQFF
D: TRBD1; size: .; J: TRBJ2-7; V: TRBV9; DNA: TGTGCCAGCAGCCCAGACAGGGGGGCTAGCGACTCCTACGAGCAGTACTTC; CDR3: CASSPDRGASDSYEQYF
D: .; size: .; J: TRBJ2-7; V: TRBV13; DNA: TGTGCCAGCTCGACTCCGGATTCCTACGAGCAGTACTTC; CDR3: CASSTPDSYEQYF
D: .; size: .; J: TRBJ1-6; V: TRBV2; DNA: TGTGCCAGCAGTGTCGGGGAATCCTATAATTCACCCCTCCACTTT; CDR3: CASSVGESYNSPLHF
D: TRBD1; size: .; J: TRBJ2-5; V: TRBV5-6; DNA: TGTGCCAGCAGCTTACCCGGGACAGGGAATCAAGAGACCCAGTACTTC; CDR3: CASSLPGTGNQETQYF
D: TRBD1; size: .; J: TRBJ1-1; V: TRBV5-5; DNA: TGTGCCAGCAGCCACTACAGGGGAACAGACACTGAAGCTTTCTTT; CDR3: CASSHYRGTDTEAFF
D: TRBD1; size: .; J: TRBJ1-2; V: TRBV28; DNA: TGTGCCAGCAGTCCAACCCACCGACAGGGGGTGAGCGGCTACACCTTC; CDR3: CASSPTHRQGVSGYTF
D: TRBD2; size: .; J: TRBJ2-7; V: TRBV30; DNA: TGTGCCTCCCTTAATAGCGGGAGGCCCCCTTATGAGCAGTACTTC; CDR3: CASLNSGRPPYEQYF
D: .; size: many; J: TRBJ2-2; V: TRBV29-1; DNA: TGCAGCGTTGAAAAGCGGACTAACACCGGGGAGCTGTTTTTT; CDR3: CSVEKRTNTGELFF
D: TRBD1; size: .; J: TRBJ1-2; V: TRBV24-1; DNA: TGTGCCACCAGTTTACGGACAGGCTATGGCTACACCTTC; CDR3: CATSLRTGYGYTF
D: .; size: .; J: TRBJ1-5; V: TRBV6-5; DNA: TGTGCCAGCAGTCCCGGACACTATAGCAATCAGCCCCAGCATTTT; CDR3: CASSPGHYSNQPQHF
D: TRBD1; size: .; J: TRBJ1-2; V: TRBV4-1; DNA: TGCGCCAGCAGCCTAGCGAAGGGGACAGGGAACTATGGCTACACCTTC; CDR3: CASSLAKGTGNYGYTF
D: TRBD2; size: .; J: TRBJ2-1; V: TRBV3-1/TRBV3-2; DNA: TGTGCCAGCAGCCATACTAGCGGTTACAATGAGCAGTTCTTC; CDR3: CASSHTSGYNEQFF
D: TRBD2; size: .; J: TRBJ2-1; V: TRBV5-4; DNA: TGTGCCAGCAGCTTGGCGTCGGGAGGGTACAATGAGCAGTTCTTC; CDR3: CASSLASGGYNEQFF
D: TRBD1; size: .; J: TRBJ2-7; V: TRBV3-1/TRBV3-2; DNA: TGTGCCAGCAGCCAAGGGACAGGGTCCTACGAGCAGTACTTC; CDR3: CASSQGTGSYEQYF
D: TRBD2; size: .; J: TRBJ2-3; V: TRBV7-9; DNA: TGTGCCAGCAGCTCCACCGGGACTAGCGCCACAGATACGCAGTATTTT; CDR3: CASSSTGTSATDTQYF
D: .; size: .; J: TRBJ1-1; V: TRBV5-1; DNA: TGCGCCAGCAGCGAACCCACAGCTGAAGCTTTCTTT; CDR3: CASSEPTAEAFF
D: TRBD2; size: few; J: TRBJ2-7; V: TRBV4-1; DNA: TGCGCCAGCAGCCCGAAAGGGACTAGCGTCTTCCTTGGGACCTACGAGCAGTACTTC; CDR3: CASSPKGTSVFLGTYEQYF
D: .; size: .; J: TRBJ2-7; V: TRBV18; DNA: TGTGCCAGCTCACCACTCGATGTGGGAGGCTACTACGAGCAGTACTTC; CDR3: CASSPLDVGGYYEQYF
D: TRBD2; size: .; J: TRBJ2-1; V: TRBV5-5; DNA: TGTGCCAGCAGCCTGCGACTAGCGGGAGGGTTCGATGAGCAGTTCTTC; CDR3: CASSLRLAGGFDEQFF
D: TRBD1; size: .; J: TRBJ1-1; V: TRBV6-5; DNA: TGTGCCAGCAGACGGTCTAGCGCAGGGGGAAAAGCTTTCTTT; CDR3: CASRRSSAGGKAFF
D: TRBD1; size: .; J: TRBJ1-2; V: TRBV6-4; DNA: TGTGCCAGCAGTGACGGGACAGCCGTCTATGGCTACACCTTC; CDR3: CASSDGTAVYGYTF
D: .; size: .; J: TRBJ1-1; V: TRBV7-8; DNA: TGTGCCAGCAGCGTAGGAGGACAGACTGAAGCTTTCTTT; CDR3: CASSVGGQTEAFF
D: TRBD1; size: .; J: TRBJ2-3; V: TRBV15; DNA: TGTGCCACCAGCGGTCACAGGGGGCGCACAGATACGCAGTATTTT; CDR3: CATSGHRGRTDTQYF
D: .; size: few; J: TRBJ1-5; V: TRBV19; DNA: TGTGCCAGTAGTATTGAGAACAGCTATAGCAATCAGCCCCAGCATTTT; CDR3: CASSIENSYSNQPQHF
D: TRBD2; size: few; J: TRBJ2-1; V: TRBV10-1; DNA: TGCGCCAGCAGTGAGTCCCCTAGCGGGAGCTTCTACAATGAGCAGTTCTTC; CDR3: CASSESPSGSFYNEQFF
D: TRBD1; size: .; J: TRBJ1-6; V: TRBV27; DNA: TGTGCCAGCAGACCCGAGGACAGGGGATCCTATAATTCACCCCTCCACTTT; CDR3: CASRPEDRGSYNSPLHF
D: TRBD2; size: .; J: TRBJ2-5; V: TRBV6-2/TRBV6-3; DNA: TGTGCCAGCAGTTACTCGGGCGCTAGCGGGAGAAAAGAGACCCAGTACTTC; CDR3: CASSYSGASGRKETQYF
D: .; size: .; J: TRBJ2-1; V: TRBV24-1; DNA: TGTGCCACCAGCCCAGGTACCTACAATGAGCAGTTCTTC; CDR3: CATSPGTYNEQFF
D: TRBD1; size: .; J: TRBJ1-2; V: TRBV28; DNA: TGTGCCAGCAGTCCGACAGGGAAAGGTGAGGGCTATGGCTACACCTTC; CDR3: CASSPTGKGEGYGYTF
D: TRBD2; size: .; J: TRBJ2-1; V: TRBV7-2; DNA: TGTGCCAGCAGCAAAAGAACTAGCGGGGTTTCTCCTGAGCAGTTCTTC; CDR3: CASSKRTSGVSPEQFF
D: .; size: .; J: TRBJ2-6; V: TRBV29-1; DNA: TGCAGCGTCGGATCCATAGCGCCTCGCTCTGGGGCCAACGTCCTGACTTTC; CDR3: CSVGSIAPRSGANVLTF
D: .; size: .; J: TRBJ1-6; V: TRBV19; DNA: TGTGCCAGCTCTCCGGGAAATTATAATTCACCCCTCCACTTT; CDR3: CASSPGNYNSPLHF
D: .; size: .; J: TRBJ1-3; V: TRBV2; DNA: TGTGCCAGCAGAAGTGGTGGGACAACGAGCTCTGGAAACACCATATATTTT; CDR3: CASRSGGTTSSGNTIYF